What follows describes a single TCR beta chain. Its antigen is currently unknown. The CDR3 has 15 amino acids. With 0 bases removed from V and 3 bases from J, the gap between germline ends came to 12 bases. CDR1 and CDR2 from the germline V gene are SGHRS and YFSETQ. With 60 Vbeta and 13 Jbeta primers, the PCR was carried out. The protocol was immunoSEQ multiplex PCR, while the TCRdb copy is restricted to in-frame clones and leaves out a portion. The sample contains about 120,000 clones, about four fifths of which appear only once. The entry originates in a study of cytomegalovirus exposure and HLA in healthy donors. General observations from the study: As immune exposure information, only CMV serostatus was available.

Material for sequencing was PBMCs. The rearrangement uses TRBV5-1 and TRBJ1-1; D ambiguous. This clonotype was sampled from a woman aged 18-29 years in good health and CMV-seronegative. The CDR3 sequence is CASSLASTSDTEAFF. CDR3 in DNA: TGCGCCAGCAGCTTGGCGTCGACATCGGACACTGAAGCTTTCTTT.